Presented here are 27 T cell receptor beta chains from one specimen sequenced in a study of blood T cells in healthy people across ages. Sample-barcoded 5' priming and a J-beta primer mix drove a second PCR of about 7 to 12 cycles. TCRdb called the 5' RACE reads again in MiXCR, with one record for every CDR3 protein. The table records over 1.5 million distinct CDR3 sequences, 40% to 55% of them present only once. Sequencing used blood. These receptors originate from a woman in her thirties or forties in good health.

The chain recombines TRBV6-2 or TRBV6-3 with TRBJ2-5; D may correspond to TRBD1 or TRBD2 (5 bases each). V lost 2 bases to trimming and J lost 3 bases, with 13 bases between them. The CDR3 contains 15 residues. CDR1 is MNHEY and CDR2 is SVGEGT in the germline V gene. CDR3 in DNA: TGTGCCAGCAGTTACGCTACCGGGACCAAAGAGACCCAGTACTTC. This sequence encodes CASSYATGTKETQYF.

Regarding this clonotype: Germline is not matched at one junction end, which may reflect a read error. The chain couples TRBV7-3 to TRBJ1-6; D is unresolved. Germline V lookup: CDR1 SGHTA, CDR2 FQGTGA. This CDR3 comprises 17 residues. DNA for the CDR3: TGTGCCAGCAGCCCCTTAGTTGTGCGGGGTACTAATTCACCCCCCCACTTT. This encodes CASSPLVVRGTNSPPHF.

This clonotype was picked up one time. The rearrangement joins TRBV29-1 to TRBJ2-5, with D hard to call. Deletions cut 5 bases from V and 11 bases from J, with 15 bases between. CDR3 size: 11 residues. Germline loops: CDR1 SQVTM, CDR2 ANQGSEA. The CDR3 bases are TGCAGCGTTCAACTGAGCTACAAGCAGTACTTC. Its translation: CSVQLSYKQYF.

Comment on this clonotype: A read error may account for a junction end that differs from germline. The J gene is TRBJ2-7, the V gene TRBV20-1, with 11 bases fitting TRBD2. This CDR3 is 15 amino acids long. Per germline, CDR1 DFQATT and CDR2 SNEGSKA (reference sequence). The CDR3 DNA reads as TGCCGTGCTCCCGGGAGACTAGCGGGGTACCACGAGCAGTACTTC. Its translation: CRAPGRLAGYHEQYF.

About this clonotype itself: Relative to the germline gene, one junction end is altered; a read error may explain this. The V and J genes are TRBV7-9 and TRBJ1-1, with TRBD1 matching 9 bases. Looked up from germline, CDR1 is SEHNR and CDR2 is FQNEAQ (reference sequence). The CDR3 totals 13 residues. The CDR3 DNA is TGTGCCAGCAGCGTAGCGGGACAGGGCGAAGCTTTCTTT. Translating gives CASSVAGQGEAFF.

The gene calls are TRBV12-3 or TRBV12-4 and TRBJ2-5; 9 positions agree with TRBD1. V was pared by 5 bases and J by 13 bases, with 14 bases of the junction left unmatched. This CDR3 is 14 amino acids long. CDR3 sequence: CASSRPQGANERYF. The CDR3 region has the DNA TGTGCCAGCAGTCGACCACAGGGGGCCAATGAGCGGTACTTC.

V usage is TRBV2 and J usage is TRBJ2-1, with D maybe TRBD1 (5 bases). The length of the CDR3 is 14 residues. V lost 3 bases and J 8 bases, leaving 14 bases between the germline ends. Germline lookup yields CDR1 SNHLY and CDR2 FYNNEI. CDR3 coding DNA: TGTGCCAGCAGTGATGGATATAGGGGCGATGAGCAGTTCTTC. It encodes CASSDGYRGDEQFF.

The V and J genes are TRBV6-5 and TRBJ2-3; 15 positions match TRBD2. The CDR3 is made up of 17 amino acids. Germline values: CDR1 MNHEY, CDR2 SVGAGI. The V segment lost 2 bases and the J segment 5 bases; nucleotides outside the gene matches: 5. The CDR3 coding sequence is TGTGCCAGCAGTTACGAAGGGACTAGCGGGGGGCTAGATACGCAGTATTTT. This gives the protein CASSYEGTSGGLDTQYF.

The CDR3 DNA reads TGTGCCAGCAGCTTGAGGGGACTAGCGGGGGGGCCGGCTTACAATGAGCAGTTCTTC. Protein: CASSLRGLAGGPAYNEQFF. The V and J genes are TRBV7-2 and TRBJ2-1; TRBD2 matches at 16 bases. Germline assignment: CDR1 SGHTA and CDR2 FQGNSA. The CDR3 is made up of 19 amino acids. J was trimmed by 4 bases and V by 3 bases; bases with no gene match: 9. The whole variable domain, filled in from reference TRBV7-2 and TRBJ2-1, reads GAGVSQSPSNKVTEKGKDVELRCDPISGHTALYWYRQSLGQGLEFLIYFQGNSAPDKSGLPSDRFSAERTGGSVSTLTIQRTQQEDSAVYLCASSLRGLAGGPAYNEQFFGPGTRLTVL.

The chain couples TRBV20-1 to TRBJ1-2; D uncertain. Between the trimmed V and J ends, which lost 5 bases and 5 bases, there was a span of 12 bases. Germline V gene sequence: CDR1 DFQATT, CDR2 SNEGSKA (reference sequence). The CDR3 consists of 12 residues. The CDR3 sequence is CSAYQIVYGYTF. DNA of the CDR3: TGCAGTGCTTATCAGATTGTATATGGCTACACCTTC.

This clonotype was counted a few times. This chain connects TRBV6-2 or TRBV6-3 to TRBJ2-7; D ambiguous. The ends were cut back, 7 bases at V and 0 bases at J, with 19 bases in the middle. CDR1 MNHEY and CDR2 SVGEGT come from the germline V gene. The CDR3 has 16 amino acids. CDR3 DNA sequence: TGTGCCAGCAAAGAAATCGGACGGCGAAGCTCCTACGAGCAGTACTTC. This sequence encodes CASKEIGRRSSYEQYF.

This sequence joins TRBV24-1 and TRBJ2-5; perhaps TRBD2 as D (6 bases). The CDR3 totals 15 residues. V lost 2 bases, J lost 4 bases, and 13 bases lay in between. The germline V gene has CDR1 KGHDR and CDR2 SFDVKD. The CDR3 DNA sequence: TGTGCCACCAGTGATTCCCACGAGGAGGGAGAGACCCAGTACTTC. It specifies CATSDSHEEGETQYF.

V and J are TRBV5-1 and TRBJ1-2; TRBD1 is a possible D gene (6 bases). The V and J ends lost 4 bases and 4 bases respectively, with 17 bases between them. Germline loops: CDR1 SGHRS, CDR2 YFSETQ. The CDR3 spans 15 residues. The CDR3 spells CASSPGQPRGYGYTF. The DNA for the CDR3 is TGCGCCAGCAGCCCTGGACAGCCACGGGGCTATGGCTACACCTTC.

The chain joins TRBV6-1 to TRBJ2-1, with TRBD2 matching 10 bases. The CDR3 runs 19 residues. Looked up from germline, CDR1 is MNHNS and CDR2 is SASEGT. The V and J ends lost 10 bases and 8 bases, in that order; junction bases with no gene match: 26. The CDR3 sequence is CATDSKGVTSGVSTDEQFF. CDR3 sequence (DNA): TGTGCCACCGACTCGAAGGGAGTTACTAGCGGGGTATCCACCGATGAGCAGTTCTTC.

A few counts support this clonotype. This chain joins TRBV20-1 and TRBJ1-1; perhaps TRBD1 as D (5 bases). The germline gives CDR1 DFQATT, CDR2 SNEGSKA (reference sequence). The CDR3 sequence is 12 residues long. Trimming took 6 bases from V and 8 from J, leaving 16 bases between them. CDR3 loop: CSASRVWGEAFF. Written as DNA, the CDR3 is TGCAGTGCCAGCAGGGTATGGGGGGAAGCTTTCTTT.

The gene calls are TRBV5-6 and TRBJ2-7; D is undetermined. CDR1 and CDR2 (germline): SGHDT, YYEEEE. With 2 bases removed from V and 0 bases from J, the gap between germline ends came to 9 bases. The CDR3 covers 14 residues. As DNA, the CDR3 is TGTGCCAGCAGCTTTGGGTCGAGCTCCTACGAGCAGTACTTC. Its protein is CASSFGSSSYEQYF.

The V call is TRBV20-1, the J call TRBJ1-2; no definite D call. The CDR3 length is 14 residues. Germline V gives CDR1 DFQATT, CDR2 SNEGSKA (reference sequence). The V gene lost 0 bases and the J gene lost 4 bases, with 12 bases spanning the gap. The CDR3: CSARDGEGFYGYTF. The CDR3 region has the DNA TGCAGTGCTAGAGATGGGGAGGGATTCTATGGCTACACCTTC.

The V gene is TRBV29-1, the J gene TRBJ2-7; 12 nucleotides agree with TRBD2. The trim removed 6 bases at V and 2 bases at J, leaving 5 bases unmatched. The CDR3 is 14 amino acids. Per the germline V gene, CDR1 is SQVTM and CDR2 is ANQGSEA. This CDR3 is CSVTASGGAYEQYF. The CDR3 region has the DNA TGCAGCGTGACCGCTAGCGGGGGGGCCTACGAGCAGTACTTC.

This clonotype was picked up a small number of times. This chain uses TRBV28 with TRBJ2-7, with 8 bases identical to TRBD1. CDR1 and CDR2 (germline): MDHEN, SYDVKM. The CDR3 spans 14 residues. With 7 bases clipped from V and 3 bases from J, the junction kept 8 bases outside the gene matches. The CDR3 nucleotides read TGTGCCAGCAAGGAAAGGGACAGGATCTACGAGCAGTACTTC. Its translation is CASKERDRIYEQYF.

J is TRBJ2-4 and V is TRBV25-1; perhaps TRBD1 as D (6 bases). V was clipped by 8 bases and J by 3 bases, with 14 bases between them. The CDR3 spans 14 residues. Germline lookup yields CDR1 MGHDK and CDR2 SYGVNS. The CDR3 coding sequence is TGTGCCAGCGGATCGACAGGTTTCAAAAACATTCAGTACTTC. Its protein is CASGSTGFKNIQYF.

This chain connects TRBV20-1 to TRBJ2-5; weak D call: TRBD1 (5 bases). The length of the CDR3 is 14 residues. The germline V gene encodes CDR1 DFQATT and CDR2 SNEGSKA (reference sequence). Trimming stripped 3 bases from V and 1 base from J, with 12 bases between. The CDR3 DNA reads TGCAGTGCTAGTGAAATCCAGGGCCAAGAGACCCAGTACTTC. This translates into CSASEIQGQETQYF.

This clonotype came up a few times. The chain uses TRBV4-3 and TRBJ2-5, with TRBD2 identical over 7 bases. The trim removed 3 bases at V and 4 bases at J, leaving 8 bases unmatched. The germline gives CDR1 LGHNA, CDR2 YSLEER. The CDR3 runs 15 residues. CDR3 coding DNA: TGCGCCAGCAGCCATGGTAGCGGGCGTGGAGAGACCCAGTACTTC. Protein: CASSHGSGRGETQYF.

This clonotype was seen repeatedly, ten times or more. The J gene is TRBJ2-1, the V gene TRBV28; TRBD2 might be the D (6 bases). Germline values: CDR1 MDHEN, CDR2 SYDVKM. The CDR3 sequence is 12 residues long. Trimming shortened V by 6 bases and J by 11 bases, and 14 bases separated the two germline ends. DNA of the CDR3: TGTGCCAGCAGCGCCCCCCGGGGGAAGCAGTTCTTC. Translation: CASSAPRGKQFF.

The chain employs TRBV24-1 and TRBJ2-3; no firm D call. Germline CDR1 and CDR2: KGHDR and SFDVKD. Trimming removed 6 bases from V and 8 bases from J, with 17 bases in between. CDR3 length: 14 amino acids. The CDR3 DNA sequence: TGTGCCACCAGTCGGGCGGCTAGACCCGGTACGCAGTATTTT. It translates to CATSRAARPGTQYF.

This chain joins TRBV20-1 and TRBJ2-3; TRBD2 matches at 10 bases. Germline V gene lookup returns CDR1 DFQATT and CDR2 SNEGSKA (reference sequence). The CDR3 covers 16 residues. Trimming removed 5 bases from V and 2 bases from J; junction bases left unmatched: 10. This chain's CDR3 is CSAALGAGGPTDTQYF. CDR3 in DNA: TGCAGTGCTGCCCTAGGAGCGGGGGGGCCCACAGATACGCAGTATTTT.

The rearrangement joins TRBV27 to TRBJ2-7; maybe TRBD1 (6 bases). The CDR3 runs to 15 residues. V was trimmed by 4 bases and J by 8 bases, leaving 21 bases between them. CDR1 MNHEY and CDR2 SMNVEV come from the germline V gene (reference sequence). The CDR3 reads CASSSLVRGFYKQYF. The DNA of the CDR3 is TGTGCCAGCAGTTCTTTGGTCAGGGGATTTTACAAGCAGTACTTC.

The chain couples TRBV5-1 to TRBJ2-5; D gene uncertain. Per germline, CDR1 SGHRS and CDR2 YFSETQ. Trimming pared 5 bases from V and 5 bases from J, leaving 7 bases between. This CDR3 is 11 amino acids long. The CDR3 spells CASRLMETQYF. The DNA of the CDR3 is TGCGCCAGCAGGCTAATGGAGACCCAGTACTTC.